A single sample gave rise to the 3 T cell receptor beta chains below, sequenced in a study of control samples from healthy donors and cancer patients. Clones were read by immunoSEQ multiplex PCR, and TCRdb kept only the in-frame ones, dropping some. The sample contains more than 140,000 clones, roughly 94% of which appear only once. Sequencing was carried out using blood. These receptors originate from a man aged 40-50 years in good health.

This clone came up once. The V and J genes are TRBV5-8 and TRBJ2-7; 11 bases line up with TRBD2. CDR3 length: 15 amino acids. V lost 2 bases to trimming and J lost 6 bases; unmatched junction nucleotides: 7. Germline loops: CDR1 SGHTS, CDR2 YDEGEE. The CDR3 sequence is CASSLGTSGSGEQYF. The CDR3 DNA follows: TGTGCCAGCAGCTTAGGCACTAGCGGGAGTGGCGAGCAGTACTTC.

The chain employs TRBV13 and TRBJ2-3, with D maybe TRBD2 (6 bases). The CDR3 spans 14 residues. Trimming removed 4 bases at V and 5 bases at J, with 13 bases between. Germline V CDR1 and CDR2: PRHDT, FYEKMQ (reference sequence). The CDR3 bases are TGTGCCAGCAGCTCCGGGGGAGAGGGAGATACGCAGTATTTT. Residues: CASSSGGEGDTQYF.

The gene calls are TRBV9 and TRBJ2-1, with 8 bases identical to TRBD2. Germline V lookup: CDR1 SGDLS, CDR2 YYNGEE. The CDR3 sequence is 15 residues long. J lost 4 bases, V lost 2 bases, and 5 bases had no gene match. The CDR3 DNA follows: TGTGCCAGCAGCGTGAGTCTAGCGGGTTACAATGAGCAGTTCTTC. It codes for CASSVSLAGYNEQFF.